A single sample is the source of the 8 T cell receptor beta chains below, sequenced in a study of cytomegalovirus exposure and HLA in healthy donors. The PCR contained 60 Vbeta and 13 Jbeta primers. Sequencing used immunoSEQ multiplex PCR; TCRdb keeps in-frame clones, though not all of them. This sample carries about 150,000 clones, 55% to 85% of them seen once, and the ten largest clones take 2.1%. The sample comprised PBMCs. The origin of the receptors is a man in his forties in good health and CMV-seronegative.

This chain uses TRBV7-2 with TRBJ2-3; D ambiguous. CDR3 size: 17 residues. V gave up 2 bases and J gave up 2 bases, with 17 bases separating them. CDR1 is SGHTA and CDR2 is FQGNSA in the germline V gene. The CDR3: CASSLIPQRLVTDTQYF. CDR3 DNA: TGTGCCAGCAGCTTAATCCCCCAAAGACTTGTCACAGATACGCAGTATTTT.

This rearrangement joins TRBV9 to TRBJ2-7; maybe TRBD1 (7 bases). CDR3 length: 14 amino acids. Trimming stripped 4 bases from V and 0 bases from J, with 11 bases between. In germline, CDR1 is SGDLS, CDR2 YYNGEE. The CDR3 loop is CASSPGGNSYEQYF. CDR3 nucleotides: TGTGCCAGCAGCCCAGGGGGGAACTCCTACGAGCAGTACTTC.

The chain carries TRBV9 and TRBJ2-7, with 8 nucleotides matching TRBD2. Germline V CDR1 and CDR2: SGDLS, YYNGEE. J lost 6 bases, V lost 4 bases, and 9 bases had no gene match. CDR3 length: 14 amino acids. This chain's CDR3 is CASSRGGYSREQYF. As DNA, the CDR3 is TGTGCCAGCAGCCGGGGGGGCTACAGCCGCGAGCAGTACTTC.

The chain links TRBV7-3 to TRBJ2-3, with 11 bases identical to TRBD2. Trimming cost V 4 bases and J 4 bases; bases outside gene matches: 4. The CDR3 has 15 residues. Looked up from germline, CDR1 is SGHTA and CDR2 is FQGTGA. The CDR3 coding sequence is TGTGCCAGCAGCTCCCAGGGACTAGCGGCAGATACGCAGTATTTT. This codes for CASSSQGLAADTQYF.

The gene calls are TRBV6-6 and TRBJ1-2, with 9 positions matching TRBD1. This CDR3 has 14 amino acids. J was trimmed by 6 bases and V by 2 bases; bases with no gene match: 4. Germline CDR1 MNHNY, CDR2 SVGAGI (reference sequence). The CDR3 nucleotides are TGTGCCAGCAGTTACAGAGGACAGGGGAATGGCTACACCTTC. It yields the protein CASSYRGQGNGYTF.

This clone was detected only a few times. The rearrangement links TRBV6-5 to TRBJ1-2, with 10 bases fitting TRBD1. Germline V gene data show CDR1 as MNHEY and CDR2 as SVGAGI. The CDR3 is 15 residues long. The V segment lost 4 bases and the J segment 4 bases; nucleotides outside the gene matches: 6. Written as DNA, the CDR3 is TGTGCCAGCAGTTGGGGACAGGGGAAAGGCTATGGCTACACCTTC. This sequence encodes CASSWGQGKGYGYTF.

As DNA, the CDR3 is TGTGCCAGCAGCCTGGGACTAGCGGGAGTCACAGATACGCAGTATTTT. Protein: CASSLGLAGVTDTQYF. V usage is TRBV5-8 and J usage is TRBJ2-3, with 14 bases that match TRBD2. This CDR3 is 16 amino acids long. Germline V CDR1 and CDR2: SGHTS, YDEGEE. Unmatched junction bases numbered 3, after V lost 4 bases and J lost 2 bases.

This clone was detected once. The chain has TRBV27 and TRBJ2-3, with 7 bases fitting TRBD2. Germline CDR1 and CDR2: MNHEY and SMNVEV (reference sequence). V lost 6 bases to trimming and J lost 0 bases; unmatched junction nucleotides: 6. The CDR3 has 15 residues. CDR3 protein: CASRPTSDSTDTQYF. For the CDR3, the DNA is TGTGCCAGCAGACCAACTAGCGACAGCACAGATACGCAGTATTTT.